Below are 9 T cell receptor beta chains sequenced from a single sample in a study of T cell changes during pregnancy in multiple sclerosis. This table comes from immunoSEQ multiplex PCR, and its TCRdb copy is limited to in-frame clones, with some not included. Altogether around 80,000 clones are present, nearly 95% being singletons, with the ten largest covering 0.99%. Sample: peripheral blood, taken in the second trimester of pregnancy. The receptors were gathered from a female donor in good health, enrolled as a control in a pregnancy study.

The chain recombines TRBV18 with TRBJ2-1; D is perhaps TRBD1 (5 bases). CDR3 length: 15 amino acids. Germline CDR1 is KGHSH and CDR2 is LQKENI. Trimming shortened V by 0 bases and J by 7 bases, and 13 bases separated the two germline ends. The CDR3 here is CASSPPSAGNNEQFF. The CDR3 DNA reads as TGTGCCAGCTCACCACCGTCTGCAGGGAATAATGAGCAGTTCTTC. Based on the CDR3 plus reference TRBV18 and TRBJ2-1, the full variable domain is NAGVMQNPRHLVRRRGQEARLRCSPMKGHSHVYWYRQLPEEGLKFMVYLQKENIIDESGMPKERFSAEFPKEGPSILRIQQVVRGDSAAYFCASSPPSAGNNEQFFGPGTRLTVL.

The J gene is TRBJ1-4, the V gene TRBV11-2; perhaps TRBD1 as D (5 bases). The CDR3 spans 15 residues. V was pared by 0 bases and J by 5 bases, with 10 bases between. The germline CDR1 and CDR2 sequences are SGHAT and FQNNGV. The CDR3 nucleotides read TGTGCCAGCAGCTTAGAACGGGACTGGAATGAAAAACTGTTTTTT. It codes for CASSLERDWNEKLFF.

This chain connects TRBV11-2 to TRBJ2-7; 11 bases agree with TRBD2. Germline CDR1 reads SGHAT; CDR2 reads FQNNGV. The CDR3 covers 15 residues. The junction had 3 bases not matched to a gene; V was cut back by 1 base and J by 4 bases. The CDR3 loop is CASSLGLAGGYEQYF. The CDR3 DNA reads TGTGCCAGCAGCTTAGGCCTAGCGGGAGGTTACGAGCAGTACTTC. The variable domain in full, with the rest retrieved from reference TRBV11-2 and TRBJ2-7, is EAGVAQSPRYKIIEKRQSVAFWCNPISGHATLYWYQQILGQGPKLLIQFQNNGVVDDSQLPKDRFSAERLKGVDSTLKIQPAKLEDSAVYLCASSLGLAGGYEQYFGPGTRLTVT.

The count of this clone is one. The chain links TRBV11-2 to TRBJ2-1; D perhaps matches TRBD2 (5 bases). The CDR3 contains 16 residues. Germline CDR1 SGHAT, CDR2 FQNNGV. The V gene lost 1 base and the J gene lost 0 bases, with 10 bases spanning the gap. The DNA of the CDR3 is TGTGCCAGCAGCTTAGTTTGGGCGGGCTCCTACAATGAGCAGTTCTTC. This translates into CASSLVWAGSYNEQFF. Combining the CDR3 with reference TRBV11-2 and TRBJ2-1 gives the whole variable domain EAGVAQSPRYKIIEKRQSVAFWCNPISGHATLYWYQQILGQGPKLLIQFQNNGVVDDSQLPKDRFSAERLKGVDSTLKIQPAKLEDSAVYLCASSLVWAGSYNEQFFGPGTRLTVL.

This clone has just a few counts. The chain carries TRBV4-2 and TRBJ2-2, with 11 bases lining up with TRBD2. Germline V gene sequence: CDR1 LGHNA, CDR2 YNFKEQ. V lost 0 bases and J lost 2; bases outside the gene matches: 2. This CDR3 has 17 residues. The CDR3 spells CASSQELAGGNTGELFF. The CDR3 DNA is TGTGCCAGCAGCCAAGAGCTAGCGGGAGGCAACACCGGGGAGCTGTTTTTT.

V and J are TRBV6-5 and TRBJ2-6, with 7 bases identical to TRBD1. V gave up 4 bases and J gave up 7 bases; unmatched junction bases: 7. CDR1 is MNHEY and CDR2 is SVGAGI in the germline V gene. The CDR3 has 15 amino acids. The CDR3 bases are TGTGCCAGCAGTTCGCCGACAGGGTCAGCCAACGTCCTGACTTTC. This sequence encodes CASSSPTGSANVLTF.

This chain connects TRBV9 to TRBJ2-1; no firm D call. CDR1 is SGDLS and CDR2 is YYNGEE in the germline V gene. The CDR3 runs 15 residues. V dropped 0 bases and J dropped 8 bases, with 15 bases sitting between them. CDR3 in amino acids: CASSVGATSTDEQFF. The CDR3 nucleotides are TGTGCCAGCAGCGTAGGGGCAACATCTACGGATGAGCAGTTCTTC.

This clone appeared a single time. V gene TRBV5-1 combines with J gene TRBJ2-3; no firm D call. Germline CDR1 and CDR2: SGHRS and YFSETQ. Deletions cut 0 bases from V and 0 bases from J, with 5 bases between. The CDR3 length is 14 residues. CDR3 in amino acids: CASSLAQSTDTQYF. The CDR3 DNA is TGCGCCAGCAGCTTGGCCCAGAGCACAGATACGCAGTATTTT. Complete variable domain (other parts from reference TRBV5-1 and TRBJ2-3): KAGVTQTPRYLIKTRGQQVTLSCSPISGHRSVSWYQQTPGQGLQFLFEYFSETQRNKGNFPGRFSGRQFSNSRSEMNVSTLELGDSALYLCASSLAQSTDTQYFGPGTRLTVL.

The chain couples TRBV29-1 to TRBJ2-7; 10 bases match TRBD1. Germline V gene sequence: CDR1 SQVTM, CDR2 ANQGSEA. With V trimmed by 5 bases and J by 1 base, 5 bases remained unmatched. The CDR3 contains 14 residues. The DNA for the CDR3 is TGCAGCGTTTGTGGACAGGGGGGATCCTACGAGCAGTACTTC. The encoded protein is CSVCGQGGSYEQYF.